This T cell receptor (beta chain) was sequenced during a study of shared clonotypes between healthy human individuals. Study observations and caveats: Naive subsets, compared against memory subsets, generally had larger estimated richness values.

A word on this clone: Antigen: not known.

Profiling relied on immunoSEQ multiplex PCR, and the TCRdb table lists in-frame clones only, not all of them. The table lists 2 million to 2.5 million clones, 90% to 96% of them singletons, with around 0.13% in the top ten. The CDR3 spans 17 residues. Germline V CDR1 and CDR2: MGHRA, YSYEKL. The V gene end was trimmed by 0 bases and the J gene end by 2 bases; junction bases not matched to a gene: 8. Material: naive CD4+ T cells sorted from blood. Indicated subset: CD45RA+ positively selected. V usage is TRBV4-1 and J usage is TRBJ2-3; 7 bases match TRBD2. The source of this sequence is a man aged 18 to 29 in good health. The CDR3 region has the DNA TGCGCCAGCAGCCAAGAGGGGCGAGCGGGGATCACAGATACGCAGTATTTT. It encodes CASSQEGRAGITDTQYF.